A single sample gave rise to the 16 T cell receptor beta chains below, sequenced in a study of Graves' ophthalmopathy and Graves' hyperthyroidism. RNA transcripts provided the template for amplifying TCR beta CDR3 regions. Scientists carried out first-round RT-PCR using HTBI primers and then a second-round multiplex PCR. TCRdb ran MiXCR on the multiplex PCR reads and lists one entry per CDR3 protein. This table holds about 1.2 million distinct CDR3 sequences, about 38% found once. The sequenced sample consisted of peripheral blood or thyroid tissue (not recorded which). All receptors derive from an adult man with Graves' hyperthyroidism.

This clonotype has ten or more counts. This chain joins TRBV10-3 and TRBJ2-5; D is unresolved. Trimming took off 6 bases at V and 5 bases at J, with 16 bases between the two ends. Germline CDR1 reads ENHRY; CDR2 reads SYGVKD. The CDR3 is 14 residues long. In DNA form, the CDR3 reads TGTGCCATCAGACGCTCCCGGGTCGGGGAGACCCAGTACTTC. Encoded protein: CAIRRSRVGETQYF.

This clonotype has a handful of counts. The chain is built from TRBV15 and TRBJ1-5, with TRBD1 as a possible D gene (5 bases). CDR1 is LNHNV and CDR2 is YYDKDF in the germline V gene (reference sequence). This CDR3 spans 12 amino acids. V shed 5 bases and J shed 5 bases, with 7 bases lying between them. Here the CDR3 DNA reads TGTGCCACCAGCGGGGCCGATCAGCCCCAGCATTTT. It encodes CATSGADQPQHF.

This chain joins TRBV29-1 and TRBJ1-2; weak D call: TRBD1 (5 bases). The CDR3 sequence is 9 residues long. Per germline, CDR1 SQVTM and CDR2 ANQGSEA. The V end lost 4 bases, the J end lost 8 bases, and 5 bases lay between the germline ends. The CDR3 DNA is TGCAGCGTTGGGACAGGCTACACCTTC. Translation gives CSVGTGYTF.

This clonotype was recorded at least ten times. V usage is TRBV11-2 and J usage is TRBJ1-1; no firm D call. This CDR3 has 15 residues. With 6 bases removed from V and 0 bases from J, the gap between germline ends came to 14 bases. Germline V lookup: CDR1 SGHAT, CDR2 FQNNGV. In nucleotides, the CDR3 is TGTGCCAGCAGAATCCCCGCGAGCCTGAACACTGAAGCTTTCTTT. It codes for CASRIPASLNTEAFF. Variable domain in full (rest from reference TRBV11-2 and TRBJ1-1): EAGVAQSPRYKIIEKRQSVAFWCNPISGHATLYWYQQILGQGPKLLIQFQNNGVVDDSQLPKDRFSAERLKGVDSTLKIQPAKLEDSAVYLCASRIPASLNTEAFFGQGTRLTVV.

The rearrangement links TRBV14 to TRBJ2-7, with unresolved D. CDR1 and CDR2 from the germline V gene are SGHDN and FVKESK. The CDR3 is 12 residues long. With 4 bases removed from V and 7 bases from J, the gap between germline ends came to 11 bases. CDR3 protein: CASSLIMGEQYF. As DNA, the CDR3 is TGTGCCAGCAGCCTTATAATGGGGGAGCAGTACTTC.

This clonotype was seen many times. The rearrangement joins TRBV19 to TRBJ2-7, with a tentative D call TRBD2 (5 bases). Trimming cost V 7 bases and J 5 bases, with 9 bases left between them. The CDR3 runs 11 residues. CDR1 LNHDA and CDR2 SQIVND come from the germline V gene (reference sequence). The CDR3 protein is CASKKGDEQYF. In DNA form, the CDR3 reads TGTGCCAGTAAAAAGGGAGACGAGCAGTACTTC.

The CDR3 DNA sequence: TGCAGCAGCCTCGACAGGGCCGAGACCCAGTACTTC. Translation gives CSSLDRAETQYF. The chain recombines TRBV29-1 with TRBJ2-5; 7 bases map to TRBD1. V dropped 8 bases and J dropped 5; count of bases not matched to a gene: 8. The germline V gene has CDR1 SQVTM and CDR2 ANQGSEA. The CDR3 consists of 12 residues.

A note on this clonotype: A much more abundant neighbour one base away suggests this may be a read error. The V gene is TRBV9, the J gene TRBJ2-2, with no clear D. Germline CDR1 and CDR2: SGDLS and YYNGEE. This CDR3 is 13 amino acids long. The V gene lost 3 bases and the J gene lost 6 bases, with 9 bases spanning the gap. The CDR3: CASSAIGSGELFF. The CDR3 DNA follows: TGTGCCAGCAGCGCAATAGGCTCCGGGGAGCTGTTTTTT.

The J gene is TRBJ1-5, the V gene TRBV28, with D possibly matching TRBD1 (6 bases). In germline, CDR1 is MDHEN, CDR2 SYDVKM. Deletions cut 4 bases from V and 3 bases from J, with 10 bases between. The CDR3 extends over 14 amino acids. For the CDR3, the DNA is TGTGCCAGCAGTTCGGCAGGGGTCAATCAGCCCCAGCATTTT. This encodes CASSSAGVNQPQHF.

A single count supports this clonotype. The rearrangement links TRBV6-5 to TRBJ1-6; 7 bases align to TRBD1. Per germline, CDR1 MNHEY and CDR2 SVGAGI. CDR3 size: 15 residues. V lost 7 bases, J lost 7 bases, and 10 bases stayed unmatched. The CDR3 nucleotides are TGTGCCAGCAACCATGAGACAGGGACAAATTCACCCCTCCACTTT. Protein product: CASNHETGTNSPLHF.

This clonotype was seen at least ten times. CDR3 amino acids: CASSPAGKGAPLHF. In nucleotides, the CDR3 is TGTGCCAGCAGCCCAGCAGGGAAGGGAGCGCCCCTCCACTTT. This chain joins TRBV11-2 and TRBJ1-6; D is perhaps TRBD1 (5 bases). CDR1 SGHAT and CDR2 FQNNGV come from the germline V gene. V was clipped by 5 bases and J by 13 bases, with 18 bases between them. This CDR3 has 14 residues.

About this clonotype itself: Given a much more abundant clone one base away, this may be a read error. This CDR3 is missing its conserved last phenylalanine or tryptophan, likely due to a read error. The CDR3 spells CASSSARDTTSYEQYL. As DNA, the CDR3 is TGCGCCAGCAGCTCGGCCCGGGATACGACCTCCTACGAGCAGTACCTC. The chain is built from TRBV5-1 and TRBJ2-7; D is perhaps TRBD2 (5 bases). CDR1 is SGHRS, CDR2 YFSETQ, per germline. Deletions cut 3 bases from V and 0 bases from J, with 16 bases between. The CDR3 spans 16 residues.

As for this clonotype: This could be a read error, since a much larger clone is one nucleotide away. The chain uses TRBV10-3 and TRBJ1-4; a weak D match, TRBD1 (5 bases). The CDR3 is 18 residues long. Trimming took off 4 bases at V and 3 bases at J, with 21 bases between the two ends. The germline gives CDR1 ENHRY, CDR2 SYGVKD. CDR3 residues: CAISAKIISGLANEKLFF. CDR3 sequence (DNA): TGTGCCATCAGTGCTAAAATCATCTCAGGGTTGGCTAATGAAAAACTGTTTTTT.

This clonotype was counted ten times or more. The V gene is TRBV20-1, the J gene TRBJ2-7; D uncertain. Germline assignment: CDR1 DFQATT and CDR2 SNEGSKA (reference sequence). The CDR3 has 11 residues. With 3 bases removed from V and 3 bases from J, the gap between germline ends came to 6 bases. CDR3 residues: CSARQDYEQYF. The CDR3 DNA reads TGCAGTGCTAGGCAGGACTACGAGCAGTACTTC.

This clonotype was detected ten times or more. This chain connects TRBV12-3 or TRBV12-4 to TRBJ2-7, with TRBD1 identical over 12 bases. This CDR3 contains 16 residues. The J segment lost 5 bases and the V segment lost 5 bases, leaving 10 bases of the junction unmatched. CDR3 loop: CASSRPGQGAVDEQYF. CDR3 coding DNA: TGTGCCAGCAGTCGCCCGGGACAGGGGGCTGTGGACGAGCAGTACTTC.

As DNA, the CDR3 is TGTGCCAGCAGCTCCCGCGGGGAGGGAGACGAGCAGTACTTC. Translating it yields CASSSRGEGDEQYF. The chain joins TRBV7-9 to TRBJ2-7; 7 bases align to TRBD2. The CDR3 totals 14 residues. CDR1 and CDR2 from the germline V gene are SEHNR and FQNEAQ (reference sequence). With V trimmed by 4 bases and J by 5 bases, 8 bases remained unmatched.